The present entry profiles one T cell receptor beta chain with its context. Its target is unknown. The same CDR3 also results from other DNA sequences found in this sample. 60 Vbeta and 13 Jbeta primers were used in PCR. The repertoire was sequenced with immunoSEQ multiplex PCR; TCRdb's copy has only in-frame clones and lacks some. The sample yields about 160,000 clones, approximately 79% seen once. This record comes from a study of cytomegalovirus exposure and HLA in healthy donors. Study outcomes and limitations: The authors excluded some V segments, including TRBV6-2 and TRBV6-3, as indistinguishable. According to the study, around 180 TCR beta chains were cytomegalovirus-associated. Information on immune exposure was restricted to one variable (CMV serostatus). Previous analysis showed most TCR beta V segments were productive about 90% or about 30% of the time.

Germline V gives CDR1 SGHTA, CDR2 FQGTGA. The CDR3 extends over 16 amino acids. J gave up 0 bases and V 5 bases, and 7 bases lay outside the gene matches. This chain connects TRBV7-3 to TRBJ2-1, with 7 bases matching TRBD1. What was sequenced was PBMCs. This receptor was obtained from a man in his forties or fifties in good health and CMV-seropositive. CDR3 protein: CASSPNSGGSYNEQFF. In nucleotides, the CDR3 is TGTGCCAGCAGCCCCAACTCAGGGGGCTCCTACAATGAGCAGTTCTTC. Looking up the rest from reference TRBV7-3 and TRBJ2-1 gives the full variable domain: GAGVSQTPSNKVTEKGKYVELRCDPISGHTALYWYRQSLGQGPEFLIYFQGTGAADDSGLPNDRFFAVRPEGSVSTLKIQRTERGDSAVYLCASSPNSGGSYNEQFFGPGTRLTVL.